These T cell receptor beta chains were read from a single sample in a study of shared clonotypes between healthy human individuals. Measured with immunoSEQ multiplex PCR; TCRdb has only the in-frame clones, and not every one. The data contain more than 500,000 clones, 85% to 95% of them singletons. The sequenced material came from naive CD8+ T cells sorted from blood. Receptors originate from a woman aged 25 to 39 in good health. Both conserved end residues are part of each CDR3. The D gene is left open where the match is weak. Size tells how often a clone was seen (once, few, many) or the class of an expanded clone, and some rows leave it out.

D: .; V: TRBV2; size: .; J: TRBJ2-1; CDR3: CASSEAGGYNEQFF; DNA: TGTGCCAGCAGTGAAGCGGGCGGCTACAATGAGCAGTTCTTC
D: .; V: TRBV11-2; size: .; J: TRBJ2-1; CDR3: CASSLEGNEQFF; DNA: TGTGCCAGCAGCTTAGAAGGCAATGAGCAGTTCTTC
D: .; V: TRBV28; size: .; J: TRBJ2-7; CDR3: CASSLIGRDAGSYEQYF; DNA: TGTGCCAGCAGTTTAATAGGGCGGGACGCCGGCTCCTACGAGCAGTACTTC
D: .; V: TRBV9; size: .; J: TRBJ1-1; CDR3: CASSGGGRTEAFF; DNA: TGTGCCAGCAGCGGAGGGGGGCGGACTGAAGCTTTCTTT
D: .; V: TRBV7-8; size: .; J: TRBJ2-7; CDR3: CASSKTGAGHEQYF; DNA: TGTGCCAGCAGCAAAACTGGGGCGGGGCACGAGCAGTACTTC
D: .; V: TRBV11-2; size: .; J: TRBJ2-7; CDR3: CASSPSGHPYEQYF; DNA: TGTGCCAGCAGCCCCTCGGGACACCCCTACGAGCAGTACTTC
D: .; V: TRBV4-2; size: .; J: TRBJ2-1; CDR3: CASSQDEQINEQFF; DNA: TGTGCCAGCAGCCAAGACGAACAGATCAATGAGCAGTTCTTC
D: .; V: TRBV15; size: .; J: TRBJ1-2; CDR3: CATSSGVGAWGYTF; DNA: TGTGCCACCAGCAGCGGCGTAGGAGCGTGGGGCTACACCTTC
D: TRBD2; V: TRBV28; size: .; J: TRBJ2-1; CDR3: CASSLYAPVVAGGYNEQFF; DNA: TGTGCCAGCAGTTTATACGCCCCTGTGGTAGCGGGAGGGTACAATGAGCAGTTCTTC
D: TRBD2; V: TRBV28; size: .; J: TRBJ2-7; CDR3: CASSLGGSYEQYF; DNA: TGTGCCAGCAGTCTCGGGGGGTCCTACGAGCAGTACTTC
D: .; V: TRBV28; size: .; J: TRBJ2-7; CDR3: CASRHPGDYEQYF; DNA: TGTGCCAGCAGACACCCGGGGGACTACGAGCAGTACTTC
D: .; V: TRBV4-1; size: .; J: TRBJ2-5; CDR3: CASSQESPGPQETQYF; DNA: TGCGCCAGCAGCCAAGAGTCACCGGGACCTCAAGAGACCCAGTACTTC
D: .; V: TRBV19; size: .; J: TRBJ1-1; CDR3: CASSGGAGTEAFF; DNA: TGTGCCAGTAGTGGTGGAGCTGGCACTGAAGCTTTCTTT
D: .; V: TRBV19; size: .; J: TRBJ2-3; CDR3: CASSIGTDTQYF; DNA: TGTGCCAGTAGTATCGGGACAGATACGCAGTATTTT
D: .; V: TRBV27; size: .; J: TRBJ2-5; CDR3: CASSLAALGETQYF; DNA: TGTGCCAGCAGTTTAGCCGCCTTGGGAGAGACCCAGTACTTC
D: .; V: TRBV27; size: once; J: TRBJ2-7; CDR3: CASSSLFAYEQYF; DNA: TGTGCCAGCAGTTCTCTTTTCGCCTACGAGCAGTACTTC
D: .; V: TRBV27; size: .; J: TRBJ1-2; CDR3: CASSPTWAVNYGYTF; DNA: TGTGCCAGCAGTCCCACCTGGGCAGTCAACTATGGCTACACCTTC
D: .; V: TRBV29-1; size: .; J: TRBJ1-2; CDR3: CSVFDSYPNYGYTF; DNA: TGCAGCGTTTTCGACAGTTATCCTAACTATGGCTACACCTTC
D: TRBD1; V: TRBV7-6; size: once; J: TRBJ2-3; CDR3: CASSSGQGVSDTQYF; DNA: TGTGCCAGCAGCTCGGGGCAGGGGGTATCAGATACGCAGTATTTT
D: TRBD1; V: TRBV28; size: .; J: TRBJ1-5; CDR3: CASSFTGGSNQPQHF; DNA: TGTGCCAGCAGTTTTACAGGGGGGAGCAATCAGCCCCAGCATTTT
D: .; V: TRBV7-6; size: .; J: TRBJ2-1; CDR3: CASSLVREEFIVRGGSYNEQFF; DNA: TGTGCCAGCAGCCTTGTTCGGGAAGAATTTATAGTGCGGGGTGGGAGCTACAATGAGCAGTTCTTC
D: TRBD1; V: TRBV28; size: .; J: TRBJ2-5; CDR3: CASTRNPDRGMETQYF; DNA: TGTGCCAGCACCAGAAACCCGGACAGGGGGATGGAGACCCAGTACTTC
D: TRBD2; V: TRBV6-5; size: once; J: TRBJ2-5; CDR3: CASRPLAGRQETQYF; DNA: TGTGCCAGCAGGCCCCTAGCGGGAAGACAAGAGACCCAGTACTTC
D: TRBD2; V: TRBV15; size: .; J: TRBJ2-5; CDR3: CATSREVGLAGEQYF; DNA: TGTGCCACCAGCAGAGAAGTAGGACTAGCGGGGGAGCAGTACTTC
D: .; V: TRBV5-6; size: .; J: TRBJ2-5; CDR3: CASSLMGGKETQYF; DNA: TGTGCCAGCAGCTTGATGGGCGGGAAAGAGACCCAGTACTTC
D: .; V: TRBV27; size: .; J: TRBJ1-2; CDR3: CASSRQTANYGYTF; DNA: TGTGCCAGCAGTAGACAGACGGCTAACTATGGCTACACCTTC
D: TRBD2; V: TRBV4-1; size: .; J: TRBJ2-7; CDR3: CASSQGASGRREQYF; DNA: TGCGCCAGCAGCCAAGGGGCTAGCGGGAGACGCGAGCAGTACTTC
D: TRBD2; V: TRBV4-2; size: .; J: TRBJ2-3; CDR3: CASSQLSPGTSGRSGTDTQYF; DNA: TGTGCCAGCAGCCAACTCTCCCCCGGGACTAGCGGGAGAAGTGGGACAGATACGCAGTATTTT
D: .; V: TRBV5-1; size: .; J: TRBJ2-7; CDR3: CASSSDGTRLHEQYF; DNA: TGCGCCAGCAGCTCCGACGGGACAAGGCTTCACGAGCAGTACTTC
D: TRBD2; V: TRBV2; size: .; J: TRBJ2-7; CDR3: CASSSWGGPSYEQYF; DNA: TGTGCCAGCAGTTCCTGGGGGGGTCCCTCCTACGAGCAGTACTTC
D: .; V: TRBV19; size: .; J: TRBJ2-1; CDR3: CASSIGGVEQFF; DNA: TGTGCCAGTAGTATAGGAGGGGTTGAGCAGTTCTTC
D: .; V: TRBV28; size: .; J: TRBJ2-7; CDR3: CASRTRRSESYEQYF; DNA: TGTGCCAGCAGGACTAGGCGGAGTGAATCCTACGAGCAGTACTTC
D: TRBD1; V: TRBV28; size: .; J: TRBJ2-7; CDR3: CASRLQGSPYEQYF; DNA: TGTGCCAGCAGGCTACAGGGGTCCCCCTACGAGCAGTACTTC
D: TRBD2; V: TRBV5-1; size: once; J: TRBJ2-7; CDR3: CASSPEVGGESYEQYF; DNA: TGCGCCAGCAGCCCGGAAGTCGGGGGGGAAAGCTACGAGCAGTACTTC
D: TRBD2; V: TRBV7-9; size: .; J: TRBJ2-5; CDR3: CASSSPGGRGETQYF; DNA: TGTGCCAGCAGCTCGCCGGGCGGGAGGGGAGAGACCCAGTACTTC
D: TRBD2; V: TRBV15; size: once; J: TRBJ2-7; CDR3: CAVRLAGGPGEQYF; DNA: TGTGCCGTCAGACTAGCGGGAGGGCCGGGCGAGCAGTACTTC
D: .; V: TRBV10-3; size: .; J: TRBJ2-7; CDR3: CAITDSRAPQQYF; DNA: TGTGCCATCACCGACTCCAGGGCCCCGCAGCAGTACTTC
D: .; V: TRBV6-1; size: .; J: TRBJ2-7; CDR3: CASSESAGADYEQYF; DNA: TGTGCCAGCAGTGAATCTGCAGGAGCGGACTACGAGCAGTACTTC
D: .; V: TRBV30; size: .; J: TRBJ2-1; CDR3: CAWSRNGRDEQFF; DNA: TGTGCCTGGAGTAGGAACGGTAGGGATGAGCAGTTCTTC